The sequence of this T cell receptor beta chain was determined in a study of blood T cells in healthy people across ages. Points from the study as a whole: Higher diversity and more naive CD4+ cells were features of long-lived donors, compared to aged donors. As age increased, TCR beta diversity per million T cells fell in a roughly linear fashion.

Regarding this clonotype: Its antigen is as yet unknown.

A second PCR, run for roughly 7 to 11 cycles, used a sample-barcoded 5' primer plus a J-beta primer mix. Each CDR3 protein gets one entry after TCRdb re-called the 5' RACE reads with MiXCR. The sample records over 1,200,000 distinct CDR3 sequences, approximately 60% being singletons. V lost 3 bases and J lost 8, with 17 bases in between. This CDR3 comprises 14 residues. Germline V lookup: CDR1 DFQATT, CDR2 SNEGSKA (reference sequence). In each sample, at least 7 million PBMCs were isolated. This TCR derives from a man aged 18 to 30 in good health. The chain couples TRBV20-1 to TRBJ2-1; D is possibly TRBD1 (5 bases). The sequenced material came from blood. The CDR3 sequence: CSASPREALDEQFF. The CDR3, as DNA: TGCAGTGCTAGTCCCAGGGAAGCGCTGGATGAGCAGTTCTTC.